These T cell receptor beta chains were read from a single sample in a study of cytomegalovirus exposure and HLA in healthy donors. Clones were sequenced by immunoSEQ multiplex PCR, and TCRdb holds only the in-frame ones, with some missing. The data hold over 150,000 clones, with 70% to 80% observed a single time. Sequences were obtained from PBMCs. The receptors were sampled from a man between 18 and 29 years old in good health and CMV-seropositive. CDR3s include the opening cysteine and the closing phenylalanine or tryptophan. A D gene is named only where the DNA matches it firmly. Size tells how often a clone was seen (once, few, many) or the class of an expanded clone, and some rows leave it out.

>14|TRBV27|.|TRBJ1-4|.
CASSLQTANEKLFF
TGTGCCAGCAGTTTACAGACAGCTAATGAAAAACTGTTTTTT
>15|TRBV19|TRBD1|TRBJ2-7|.
CASSPGGQGSYEQYF
TGTGCCAGTAGTCCGGGAGGACAGGGGTCCTACGAGCAGTACTTC
>12|TRBV2|.|TRBJ1-1|.
CASRPPGTEAFF
TGTGCCAGCAGGCCCCCGGGAACTGAAGCTTTCTTT
>13|TRBV5-1|TRBD1|TRBJ1-1|.
CASSFDRGTEAFF
TGCGCCAGCAGCTTCGACAGGGGCACTGAAGCTTTCTTT
>15|TRBV6-6|TRBD2|TRBJ2-2|.
CASSKSGSTTGELFF
TGTGCCAGCAGCAAAAGCGGGAGCACGACCGGGGAGCTGTTTTTT
>14|TRBV19|.|TRBJ2-5|.
CASSIGSAQETQYF
TGTGCCAGTAGTATAGGGAGTGCTCAAGAGACCCAGTACTTC
>14|TRBV5-1|TRBD1|TRBJ1-1|.
CASSLDPTGTVTFF
TGCGCCAGCAGCTTGGACCCGACTGGGACAGTAACCTTCTTT
>13|TRBV30|.|TRBJ1-1|.
CAWSLLSDTEAFF
TGTGCCTGGAGTCTCCTGAGTGACACTGAAGCTTTCTTT
>15|TRBV27|.|TRBJ2-2|.
CASRRGQGNTGELFF
TGTGCCAGCAGGCGGGGGCAGGGGAACACCGGGGAGCTGTTTTTT
>14|TRBV5-5|TRBD1|TRBJ1-5|.
CASSYRGWNQPQHF
TGTGCCAGCAGCTACAGGGGGTGGAATCAGCCCCAGCATTTT
>15|TRBV5-6|TRBD1|TRBJ2-7|.
CASSLTGGLYYEQYF
TGTGCCAGCAGCTTAACAGGGGGCCTTTACTACGAGCAGTACTTC
>16|TRBV27|.|TRBJ2-1|.
CASTPSGAGSYNEQFF
TGTGCCAGCACTCCCTCTGGCGCGGGCTCCTACAATGAGCAGTTCTTC
>15|TRBV4-3|.|TRBJ1-1|.
CASSQGWQVNTEAFF
TGCGCCAGCAGCCAAGGGTGGCAGGTGAACACTGAAGCTTTCTTT
>14|TRBV7-8|TRBD1|TRBJ1-1|.
CASSLDRGLTEAFF
TGTGCCAGCAGCTTGGACAGGGGGCTTACTGAAGCTTTCTTT
>16|TRBV10-3|.|TRBJ1-3|few
CAISEKELLSGNTIYF
TGTGCCATCAGTGAGAAAGAACTCCTTTCTGGAAACACCATATATTTT
>16|TRBV6-6|.|TRBJ2-7|.
CASSPYLTLTAYEQYF
TGTGCCAGCAGTCCCTACTTAACCCTGACAGCCTACGAGCAGTACTTC
>13|TRBV11-3|.|TRBJ2-7|.
CASSLGPTYEQYF
TGTGCCAGCAGCCTAGGGCCCACCTACGAGCAGTACTTC
>15|TRBV2|.|TRBJ2-7|.
CASIFRRTVSYEQYF
TGTGCCAGCATCTTTCGGCGGACAGTTTCCTACGAGCAGTACTTC
>15|TRBV6-4|TRBD2|TRBJ2-1|.
CASSELAGTVGEQFF
TGTGCCAGCAGTGAACTAGCGGGGACTGTCGGTGAGCAGTTCTTC
>13|TRBV2|.|TRBJ1-6|.
CASTQGRNSPLHF
TGTGCCAGCACACAGGGAAGAAATTCACCCCTCCACTTT
>11|TRBV5-6|.|TRBJ2-1|.
CASSLASTQFF
TGTGCCAGCAGCCTAGCTTCAACGCAGTTCTTC
>11|TRBV2|.|TRBJ2-5|.
CASTDRGTQYF
TGTGCCAGCACCGATCGGGGGACCCAGTACTTC
>11|TRBV25-1|.|TRBJ2-7|once
CASRETYEQYF
TGTGCCAGCAGGGAGACCTACGAGCAGTACTTC
>15|TRBV7-2|.|TRBJ1-4|.
CASSLGGGSNEKLFF
TGTGCCAGCAGCTTAGGTGGGGGCTCTAATGAAAAACTGTTTTTT
>20|TRBV6-4|TRBD1|TRBJ1-2|.
CASRLGTVWGAYTSNYGYTF
TGTGCCAGCAGACTAGGGACAGTTTGGGGCGCATACACGTCTAACTATGGCTACACCTTC
>16|TRBV19|.|TRBJ2-5|.
CASSGRPGKSRETQYF
TGTGCCAGTAGTGGGCGTCCCGGGAAAAGCAGAGAGACCCAGTACTTC
>16|TRBV11-2|TRBD1|TRBJ2-2|.
CASSLYRQGAGGELFF
TGTGCCAGCAGCTTGTACAGACAGGGGGCTGGCGGGGAGCTGTTTTTT
>15|TRBV11-1|TRBD2|TRBJ2-1|.
CASSFLRGTYNEQFF
TGTGCCAGCAGCTTTCTGCGGGGGACCTACAATGAGCAGTTCTTC
>14|TRBV5-4|.|TRBJ2-7|.
CASSLDLVAYEQYF
TGTGCCAGCAGCTTGGATCTTGTCGCCTACGAGCAGTACTTC
>14|TRBV5-4|.|TRBJ1-2|.
CASSLTGLRYGYTF
TGTGCCAGCAGCTTGACAGGGTTACGGTATGGCTACACCTTC
>14|TRBV19|.|TRBJ2-2|.
CASSIWLEAGELFF
TGTGCCAGTAGTATTTGGCTAGAGGCCGGGGAGCTGTTTTTT
>17|TRBV5-4|TRBD2|TRBJ2-3|.
CASSPVITGTSPHTQYF
TGTGCCAGCAGCCCGGTGATAACCGGGACTAGCCCTCATACGCAGTATTTT
>15|TRBV11-2|.|TRBJ1-2|few
CASSPAQAGLYGYTF
TGTGCCAGCAGCCCCGCCCAGGCAGGACTCTATGGCTACACCTTC
>14|TRBV6-5|TRBD1|TRBJ2-7|.
CASSYSTGEDEQYF
TGTGCCAGCAGTTACTCGACAGGGGAGGACGAGCAGTACTTC
>16|TRBV6-6|TRBD2|TRBJ2-5|.
CASSPRLAGTQETQYF
TGTGCCAGCAGCCCTAGACTAGCGGGGACTCAAGAGACCCAGTACTTC
>14|TRBV2|TRBD1|TRBJ1-4|.
CASGPDRGREKLFF
TGTGCCAGCGGTCCGGACAGGGGACGTGAAAAACTGTTTTTT
>16|TRBV7-9|TRBD2|TRBJ2-3|.
CSSSRTSGGRTDTQYF
TGTTCCAGCAGTCGGACTAGCGGGGGGAGGACAGATACGCAGTATTTT
>14|TRBV6-1|TRBD1|TRBJ2-1|.
CASSERGRINEQFF
TGTGCCAGCAGTGAAAGGGGGCGCATCAATGAGCAGTTCTTC